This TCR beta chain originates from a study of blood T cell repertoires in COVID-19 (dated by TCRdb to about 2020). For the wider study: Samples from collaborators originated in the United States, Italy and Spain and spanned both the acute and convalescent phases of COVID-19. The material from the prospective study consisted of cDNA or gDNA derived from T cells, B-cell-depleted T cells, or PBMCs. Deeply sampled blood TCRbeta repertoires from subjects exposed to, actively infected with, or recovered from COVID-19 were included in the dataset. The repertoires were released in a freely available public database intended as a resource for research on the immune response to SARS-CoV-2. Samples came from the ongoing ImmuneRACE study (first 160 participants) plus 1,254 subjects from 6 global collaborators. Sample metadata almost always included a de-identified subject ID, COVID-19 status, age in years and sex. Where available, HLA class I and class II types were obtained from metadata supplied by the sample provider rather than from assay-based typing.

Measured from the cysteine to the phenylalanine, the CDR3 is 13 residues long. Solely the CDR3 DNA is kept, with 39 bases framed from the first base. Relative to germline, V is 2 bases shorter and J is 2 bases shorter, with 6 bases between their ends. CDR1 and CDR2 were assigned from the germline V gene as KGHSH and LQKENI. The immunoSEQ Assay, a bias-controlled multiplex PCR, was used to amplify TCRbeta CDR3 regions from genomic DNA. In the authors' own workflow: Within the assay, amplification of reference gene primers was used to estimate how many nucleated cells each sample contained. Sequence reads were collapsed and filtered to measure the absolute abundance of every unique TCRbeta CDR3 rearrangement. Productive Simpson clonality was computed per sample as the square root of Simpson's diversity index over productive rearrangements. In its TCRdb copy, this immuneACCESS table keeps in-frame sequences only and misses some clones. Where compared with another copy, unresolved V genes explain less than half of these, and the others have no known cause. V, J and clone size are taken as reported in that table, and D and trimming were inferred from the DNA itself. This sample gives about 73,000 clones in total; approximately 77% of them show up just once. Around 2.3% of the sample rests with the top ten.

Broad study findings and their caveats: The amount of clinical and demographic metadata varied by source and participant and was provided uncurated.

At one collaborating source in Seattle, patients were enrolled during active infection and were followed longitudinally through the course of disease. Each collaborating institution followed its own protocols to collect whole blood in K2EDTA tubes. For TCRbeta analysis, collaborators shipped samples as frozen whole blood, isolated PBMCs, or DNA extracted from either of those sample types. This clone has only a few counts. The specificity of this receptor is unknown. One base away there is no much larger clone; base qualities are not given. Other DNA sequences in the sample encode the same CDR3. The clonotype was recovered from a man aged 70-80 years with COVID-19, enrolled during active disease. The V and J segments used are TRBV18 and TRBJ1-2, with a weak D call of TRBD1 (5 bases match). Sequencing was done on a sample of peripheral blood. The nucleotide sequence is TGTGCCAGCTCACCAGGGGCAAACTATGGCTACACCTTC. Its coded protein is CASSPGANYGYTF.